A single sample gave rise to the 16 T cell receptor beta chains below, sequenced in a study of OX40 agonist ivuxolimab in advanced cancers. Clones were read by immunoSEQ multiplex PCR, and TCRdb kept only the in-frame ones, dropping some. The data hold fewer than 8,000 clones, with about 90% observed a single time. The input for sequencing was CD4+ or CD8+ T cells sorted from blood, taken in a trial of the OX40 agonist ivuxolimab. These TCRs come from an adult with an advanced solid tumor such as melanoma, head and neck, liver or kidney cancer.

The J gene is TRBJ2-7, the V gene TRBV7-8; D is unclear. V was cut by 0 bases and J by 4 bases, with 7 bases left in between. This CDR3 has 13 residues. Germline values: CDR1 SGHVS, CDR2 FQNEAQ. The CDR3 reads CASSLAREYEQYF. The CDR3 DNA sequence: TGTGCCAGCAGCTTAGCACGAGAATACGAGCAGTACTTC.

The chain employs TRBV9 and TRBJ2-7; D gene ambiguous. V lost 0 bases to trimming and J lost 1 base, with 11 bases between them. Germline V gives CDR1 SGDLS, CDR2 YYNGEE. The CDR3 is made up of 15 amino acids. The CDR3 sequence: CASSVGNSVSYEQYF. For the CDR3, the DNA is TGTGCCAGCAGCGTAGGGAACAGTGTATCCTACGAGCAGTACTTC.

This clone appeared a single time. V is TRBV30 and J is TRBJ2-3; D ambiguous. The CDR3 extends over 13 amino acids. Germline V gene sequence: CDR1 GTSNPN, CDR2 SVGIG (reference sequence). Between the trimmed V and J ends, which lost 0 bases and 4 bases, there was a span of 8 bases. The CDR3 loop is CAWSVLVSDTQYF. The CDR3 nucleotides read TGTGCCTGGAGTGTACTTGTCTCAGATACGCAGTATTTT.

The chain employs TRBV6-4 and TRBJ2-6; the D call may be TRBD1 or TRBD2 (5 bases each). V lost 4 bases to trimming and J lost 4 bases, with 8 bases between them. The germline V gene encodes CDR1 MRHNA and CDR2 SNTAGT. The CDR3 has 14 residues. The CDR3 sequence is CASSGGFGANVLTF. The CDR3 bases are TGTGCCAGCAGTGGGGGGTTCGGGGCCAACGTCCTGACTTTC.

CDR3 DNA: TGTGCCACCACTCCGGGGGGGGCTATAGAGACCCAGTACTTC. Residues: CATTPGGAIETQYF. The chain uses TRBV6-5 and TRBJ2-5, with 8 positions matching TRBD2. This CDR3 has 14 residues. Germline V CDR1 and CDR2: MNHEY, SVGAGI. Trimming took 10 bases from V and 4 from J; bases not matched to a gene: 11.

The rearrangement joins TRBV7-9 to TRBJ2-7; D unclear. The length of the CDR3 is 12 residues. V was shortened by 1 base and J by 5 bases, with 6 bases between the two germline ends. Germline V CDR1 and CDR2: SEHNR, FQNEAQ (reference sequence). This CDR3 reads CASSLEGNEQYF. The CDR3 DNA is TGTGCCAGCAGCTTAGAAGGGAACGAGCAGTACTTC.

CDR3 sequence reads: CASSLVPYNEQFF. CDR3 bases: TGTGCCAGCAGCTTAGTCCCATACAATGAGCAGTTCTTC. This chain links TRBV7-2 with TRBJ2-1; D unclear. Trimming took 1 base from V and 4 from J, leaving 5 bases between them. The CDR3 runs 13 residues. Germline lookup yields CDR1 SGHTA and CDR2 FQGNSA. Full variable domain (missing parts from reference TRBV7-2 and TRBJ2-1): GAGVSQSPSNKVTEKGKDVELRCDPISGHTALYWYRQSLGQGLEFLIYFQGNSAPDKSGLPSDRFSAERTGGSVSTLTIQRTQQEDSAVYLCASSLVPYNEQFFGPGTRLTVL.

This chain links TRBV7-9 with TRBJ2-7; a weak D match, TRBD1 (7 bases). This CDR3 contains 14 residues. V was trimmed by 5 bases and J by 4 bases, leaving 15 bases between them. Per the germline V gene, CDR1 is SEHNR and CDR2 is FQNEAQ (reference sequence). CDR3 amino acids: CASSPDRDWYEQYF. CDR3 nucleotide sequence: TGTGCCAGCAGCCCTGACAGGGACTGGTACGAGCAGTACTTC.

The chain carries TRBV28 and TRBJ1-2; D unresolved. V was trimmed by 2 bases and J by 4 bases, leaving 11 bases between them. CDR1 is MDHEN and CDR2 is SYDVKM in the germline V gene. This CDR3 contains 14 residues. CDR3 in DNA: TGTGCCAGCAGTTTACGGGGTTCGAGCTATGGCTACACCTTC. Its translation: CASSLRGSSYGYTF.

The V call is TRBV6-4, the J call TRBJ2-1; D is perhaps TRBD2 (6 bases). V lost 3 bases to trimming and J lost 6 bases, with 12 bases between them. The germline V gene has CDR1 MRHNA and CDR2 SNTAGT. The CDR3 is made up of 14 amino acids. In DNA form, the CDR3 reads TGTGCCAGCAGTGAAACGGGGGACCGCAATGAGCAGTTCTTC. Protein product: CASSETGDRNEQFF.

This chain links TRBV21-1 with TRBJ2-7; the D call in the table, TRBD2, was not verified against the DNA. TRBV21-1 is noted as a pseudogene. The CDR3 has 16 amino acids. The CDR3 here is CASTPKEKREDYEQYF. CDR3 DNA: TGTGCCAGCACCCCCAAGGAGAAGCGGGAGGACTACGAGCAGTACTTC.

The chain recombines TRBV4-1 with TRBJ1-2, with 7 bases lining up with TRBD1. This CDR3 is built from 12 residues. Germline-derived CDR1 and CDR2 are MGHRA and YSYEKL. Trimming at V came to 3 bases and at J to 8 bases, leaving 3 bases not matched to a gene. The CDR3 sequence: CASSQLQGGYTF. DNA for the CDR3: TGCGCCAGCAGCCAGTTACAGGGGGGCTACACCTTC.

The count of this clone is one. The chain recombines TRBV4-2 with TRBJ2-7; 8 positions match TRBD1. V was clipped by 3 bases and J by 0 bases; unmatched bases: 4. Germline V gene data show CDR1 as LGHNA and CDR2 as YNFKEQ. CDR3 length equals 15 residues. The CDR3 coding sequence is TGTGCCAGCAGCCAGCTAACAGGGGGCTCCTACGAGCAGTACTTC. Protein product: CASSQLTGGSYEQYF.

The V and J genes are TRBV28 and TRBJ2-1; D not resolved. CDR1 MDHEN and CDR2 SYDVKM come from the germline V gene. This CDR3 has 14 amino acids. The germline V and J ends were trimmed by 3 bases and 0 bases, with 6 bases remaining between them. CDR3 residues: CASSFHRSYNEQFF. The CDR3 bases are TGTGCCAGCAGTTTCCATCGCTCCTACAATGAGCAGTTCTTC.

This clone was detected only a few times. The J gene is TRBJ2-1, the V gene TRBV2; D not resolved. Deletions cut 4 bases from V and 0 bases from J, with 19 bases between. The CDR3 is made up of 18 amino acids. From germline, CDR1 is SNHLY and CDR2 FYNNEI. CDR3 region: CASSGNPSQTSSYNEQFF. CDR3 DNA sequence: TGTGCCAGCAGTGGGAACCCTAGTCAAACGAGCTCCTACAATGAGCAGTTCTTC.

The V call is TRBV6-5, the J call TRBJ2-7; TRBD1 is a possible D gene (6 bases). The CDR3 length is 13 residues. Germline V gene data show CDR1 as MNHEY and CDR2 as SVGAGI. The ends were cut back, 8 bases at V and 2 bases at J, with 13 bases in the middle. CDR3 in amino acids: CASAGVSTYEQYF. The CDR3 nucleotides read TGTGCCAGCGCAGGGGTTTCCACCTACGAGCAGTACTTC.